The subject of this entry is one TCR beta chain. This entry belongs to a study of blood T cell repertoires in COVID-19. Study background: Spain, Italy and the United States supplied samples that represented acute and convalescent COVID-19.

The CDR3 spans 15 residues. Germline V gene sequence: CDR1 SGHRS, CDR2 YFSETQ. Trimming at V came to 5 bases and at J to 9 bases, leaving 5 bases not matched to a gene. The assay was immunoSEQ multiplex PCR, and TCRdb's table has in-frame clones only and misses some. The sample has 12,000 to 15,000 clones; approximately 90% are singletons. The sample consisted of peripheral blood. The TCR comes from a human donor in a cohort sampled during active COVID-19. The V gene is TRBV5-1, the J gene TRBJ2-1; 16 nucleotides agree with TRBD2. This CDR3 is CASRGTSGRVVEQFF. For the CDR3, the DNA is TGCGCCAGCAGAGGGACTAGCGGGAGGGTGGTTGAGCAGTTCTTC.